Listed below are T cell receptor beta chains from one sample, sequenced in a study of early T cells in non-severe SARS-CoV-2 infection. MiXCR, run by TCRdb on the 5' RACE reads, gives a single entry per CDR3 protein. This table has over 30,000 distinct CDR3 sequences, less than 6.5% appearing once. Sequenced material: whole blood, taken at baseline. These receptors were taken from an adult who was a healthcare worker with PCR-confirmed SARS-CoV-2 infection or an uninfected control (not recorded which). The CDR3 runs from the conserved cysteine through the conserved F or W. A D gene is named only where the DNA matches it firmly. Expanded clones are given a class, and other clones once, few, many or no size at all.

V	J	D	size	DNA	CDR3
TRBV6-6	TRBJ2-3	TRBD2	many	TGTGCCAGCAGTTACGCCGGTAGCGGGAGCACAGATACGCAGTATTTT	CASSYAGSGSTDTQYF
TRBV2	TRBJ2-3	TRBD2	few	TGTGCCAGCAGCCGACTAGCGGGAGGTGGAGATACGCAGTATTTT	CASSRLAGGGDTQYF
TRBV5-5	TRBJ2-3	NA	many	TGTGCCAGCAGCTTGCAGGGGACAGATACGCAGTATTTT	CASSLQGTDTQYF
TRBV12-3/TRBV12-4	TRBJ1-5	NA	few	TGTGCCAGCAGCCCCAACGGGCAGCCCCAGCATTTT	CASSPNGQPQHF
TRBV7-9	TRBJ2-3	NA	many	TGTGCCAGCAGCCCACCCCCATTGGGGGAGGCCGACACAGATACGCAGTATTTT	CASSPPPLGEADTDTQYF
TRBV1	TRBJ2-7	NA	many	TGCACCAGCAGCCTCGTAATAGGTCAAGTTCCGTCCTACGAGCAGTACTTC	CTSSLVIGQVPSYEQYF
TRBV12-3/TRBV12-4	TRBJ2-3	NA	many	TGTGCCAGCAGTTTAGAAGGGGATACGCAGTATTTT	CASSLEGDTQYF
TRBV5-6	TRBJ2-7	NA	many	TGTGCCAGCAGCCCCGGGACACGCTACGCCTACGAGCAGTACTTC	CASSPGTRYAYEQYF
TRBV30	TRBJ1-5	NA	many	TGTGCCTGGTCTGAGCGACAGTTCACTATTAGCAATCAGCCCCAGCATTTT	CAWSERQFTISNQPQHF
TRBV7-9	TRBJ2-1	TRBD2	many	TGTGCCAGCAGCCCCATAGCGGGCAAAGCCAATGAGCAGTTCTTC	CASSPIAGKANEQFF
TRBV29-1	TRBJ1-1	NA	many	TGCAGCGTTGAGTCGCAGCCGAACACTGAAGCTTTCTTT	CSVESQPNTEAFF
TRBV2	TRBJ1-5	NA	many	TGTGCCAGCAGTGAACGGATGAGGGAGGGGGGCAATCAGCCCCAGCATTTT	CASSERMREGGNQPQHF
TRBV20-1	TRBJ1-5	NA	many	TGCAGTGCTTCGACTGCTAATAGCAATCAGCCCCAGCATTTT	CSASTANSNQPQHF
TRBV4-1	TRBJ2-7	NA	NA	TGCGCCAGCAGCCAAGATTTTCCTGGCGAGCAGTACTTC	CASSQDFPGEQYF
TRBV11-3	TRBJ1-1	NA	NA	TGTGCCAGCAGCTTATTCGTCGGGACAGAAGCTTTCTTT	CASSLFVGTEAFF
TRBV19	TRBJ1-1	NA	NA	TGTGCCAGTAGTATCTCCGGGCAGAACACTGAAGCTTTCTTT	CASSISGQNTEAFF
TRBV5-1	TRBJ1-1	NA	many	TGCGCCAGCAGCTTGTTGTCTGCTCAAATGAACACTGAAGCTTTCTTT	CASSLLSAQMNTEAFF
TRBV6-1	TRBJ2-2	NA	NA	TGTGCCGTAACGGGGCGGCGGGATATATACACCGGGGAGCTGTTTTTT	CAVTGRRDIYTGELFF
TRBV27	TRBJ2-1	NA	NA	TGTGCCAGCAGGAGAGGCAATGAGCAGTTCTTC	CASRRGNEQFF
TRBV20-1	TRBJ2-1	TRBD1	many	TGCAGTGCTCGACAGGGGAAAATCAATGAGCAGTTCTTC	CSARQGKINEQFF
TRBV12-3/TRBV12-4	TRBJ2-5	TRBD1	many	TGTGCCAGCAGTTTAGGCAGGGGGCAGGTGGGGCAAGAGACCCAGTACTTC	CASSLGRGQVGQETQYF